This is a list of T cell receptor beta chains from one sample in a study of cytomegalovirus exposure and HLA in healthy donors. Only in-frame clones appear in the TCRdb table, and some are missing; sequencing was by immunoSEQ multiplex PCR. Counted here are tens of thousands of clones, about 97% occurring once; the ten biggest clones make up around 1.6%. Sequenced: PBMCs. These receptors were collected from a young woman in good health and CMV-seropositive. The CDR3 runs from the conserved cysteine through the conserved F or W. The listing skips clone size in some rows; elsewhere it reads once, few, many or a size class.

V gene,J gene,clone size,CDR3 protein
TRBV10-2,TRBJ2-7,once,CASSESLLGASGSYEQYF
TRBV13,TRBJ2-1,-,CASSRNSGSKDEQFF
TRBV7-9,TRBJ2-7,-,CASSPRRTSGRNSEQYF
TRBV11-3,TRBJ1-1,-,CASSLGLGQGNTEAFF
TRBV4-1,TRBJ2-1,-,CASSQVRSGQGAYNEQFF
TRBV7-9,TRBJ2-6,-,CASTRTGDANVLTF
TRBV18,TRBJ1-1,-,CASSPPGQGGSGTEAFF
TRBV4-1,TRBJ1-5,-,CASSLGTGGKNQPQHF
TRBV9,TRBJ1-1,-,CASSVGVGLMNTEAFF
TRBV28,TRBJ1-2,medium-sized,CASSSQGYGYTF
TRBV5-1,TRBJ2-5,-,CASSPGLAGGLGETQYF
TRBV6-1,TRBJ2-7,-,CASKPGLASFSEQYF
TRBV11-2,TRBJ2-7,-,CASSPYQKDRNYEQYF
TRBV6-5,TRBJ2-6,few,CASSYGPSSGANVLTF
TRBV2,TRBJ2-6,-,CASRPGVDSGANVLTF
TRBV7-8,TRBJ2-1,-,CASEREGDEQFF
TRBV29-1,TRBJ2-1,few,CSVDPTSVYNEQFF
TRBV18,TRBJ2-3,-,CASSPTGAYTDTQYF
TRBV30,TRBJ1-4,-,CAWSVVGSNEKLFF
TRBV2,TRBJ2-7,-,CASSEQGLAGGGEQYF
TRBV5-6,TRBJ2-3,-,CASSLDRRTDTQYF
TRBV10-2,TRBJ1-1,-,CAASGFGAVDTEAFF
TRBV9,TRBJ1-4,-,CASSPGGAPSYEKLFF
TRBV7-7,TRBJ2-1,-,CASSEQGTSYNEQFF
TRBV5-4,TRBJ1-2,-,CASSRAGVVNGYTF
TRBV28,TRBJ2-5,-,CASSLTGGARSQYF
TRBV7-2,TRBJ2-3,-,CASSLAARLLSGIGDTQYF
TRBV5-4,TRBJ1-4,-,CASSPQGRDEKLFF
TRBV4-1,TRBJ2-3,once,CASSQEDSTHTDTQYF
TRBV9,TRBJ1-2,-,CASSVNSEQGRGYTF
TRBV4-1,TRBJ2-1,-,CASSLVRTSSGNEQFF
TRBV6-1,TRBJ1-1,-,CASREGQGDTEAFF
TRBV11-2,TRBJ2-2,once,CASSFTRGRQSGELFF
TRBV27,TRBJ2-3,-,CASSFLGLAGGSTDTQYF
TRBV25-1,TRBJ2-4,-,CASSGTAAKNIQYF
TRBV30,TRBJ2-7,-,CAWRRDRAYEQYF
TRBV10-3,TRBJ1-1,once,CAISSTGMNTEAFF
TRBV30,TRBJ2-7,-,CAWSVAATGEQYF
TRBV11-3,TRBJ2-3,-,CASSLRTGETDTQYF
TRBV2,TRBJ2-7,-,CASSEEVAGLYEQYF
TRBV5-6,TRBJ2-7,-,CASSLRLAALTYEQYF
TRBV6-5,TRBJ1-2,-,CASSQGQDYGYTF
TRBV5-6,TRBJ1-2,-,CASSSRALYGYTF
TRBV27,TRBJ2-3,-,CASSLSGAGARLDTQYF
TRBV28,TRBJ1-1,-,CASSLPGTELTEAFF
TRBV19,TRBJ2-7,-,CASSIASGPEQYF
TRBV10-2,TRBJ1-2,-,CASSGGGLYYGYTF
TRBV6-1,TRBJ2-7,once,CASSESGTGSYEQYF
TRBV2,TRBJ2-2,-,CASRGLAGTYTGELFF
TRBV12-5,TRBJ2-3,-,CASGLGLDGTDTQYF
TRBV4-1,TRBJ1-2,-,CASSQARGNWYGYTF
TRBV28,TRBJ2-2,-,CASSPGLAGISTGGELFF
TRBV6-5,TRBJ1-5,-,CASRRQGASNQPQHF
TRBV9,TRBJ1-1,-,CASSDGVLNTEAFF